This T cell receptor (beta chain) was retrieved from a study of blood T cell repertoires in COVID-19. The overall study: Some COVID-19 samples were acute and others convalescent; all came from the United States, Italy and Spain. PBMCs, B-cell-depleted T cells, or T cells were the source of the cDNA or gDNA that made up the material.

After removal of 5 bases from V and 7 bases from J, the junction contained 4 bases not matched to a gene. Germline V lookup: CDR1 KGHDR, CDR2 SFDVKD. The CDR3 has 13 residues. Per the authors' pipeline: Amplification of reference gene primers provided the estimated nucleated cell counts. Repertoires were generated with immunoSEQ multiplex PCR, while TCRdb's copy carries only in-frame clones and drops some. That table supplies the V and J calls and clone size; D and trimming were determined from the DNA. Among 30,000 to 45,000 clones listed, 81% were seen once. The J gene is TRBJ1-2, the V gene TRBV24-1; 9 bases are shared with TRBD1. The TCR sequence derives from a man older than 75 with active or convalescent COVID-19. Sequenced input: peripheral blood. CDR3 nucleotide sequence: TGTGCCACCAGTGGGGGACAGGGAAGTGGCTACACCTTC. As protein: CATSGGQGSGYTF.